These 19 T cell receptor beta chains came from one sample sequenced in a study of T cells expressing NK-cell markers (dated by TCRdb to the early 2020s). The library was built by means of 5' RACE. Sequencing took place on an Illumina HiSeq 2000. Reads reprocessed by TCRdb are summarized as one entry per CDR3 protein sequence, and DNA is absent. The sample's clone listing holds about 460,000 distinct CDR3 sequences. The ten largest clones take up approximately 1.4% of the sample. Sequenced sample: blood T cells: a sorted CD56 or NKG2C T cell subset, CD4+ or CD8+ T cells, or bulk PBMC T cells (not recorded which). The receptors shown here come from a woman aged 50 to 65 in good health. Donor details come from another sample of the same person, matched by shared clones.

The rearrangement joins TRBV5-6 to TRBJ1-1; TCRdb's D gene call, TRBD1, goes unchecked for lack of DNA. CDR1 is SGHDT, CDR2 YYEEEE, per germline. The CDR3 length is 15 residues. CDR3 residues: CASSLIGQGGTEAFF.

This chain connects TRBV11-3 to TRBJ2-1. The CDR3 extends over 12 amino acids. Per germline, CDR1 SGHNT and CDR2 YENEEA. The CDR3 reads CASSLSDAEQFF. The full variable domain, completed using reference TRBV11-3 and TRBJ2-1, is EAGVVQSPRYKIIEKKQPVAFWCNPISGHNTLYWYLQNLGQGPELLIRYENEEAVDDSQLPKDRFSAERLKGVDSTLKIQPAELGDSAVYLCASSLSDAEQFFGPGTRLTVL.

The chain combines TRBV21-1 with TRBJ2-1; TCRdb picks TRBD2, but there is no DNA to check that call. TRBV21-1 is a pseudogene locus. The CDR3 consists of 16 residues. CDR3 sequence: CASSKRRQREFDEQFF.

The J gene is TRBJ2-1, the V gene TRBV10-3; the TRBD1 assignment by TCRdb is unverifiable without DNA. Germline assignment: CDR1 ENHRY and CDR2 SYGVKD. This CDR3 region has 15 residues. This chain's CDR3 is CAITEDIDSYNEQFF.

J is TRBJ2-5 and V is TRBV6-1. Germline values: CDR1 MNHNS, CDR2 SASEGT. The CDR3 contains 12 residues. The CDR3 region is CASSSHGETQYF.

Here the CDR3 reads CASSRSGAGETQYF. This rearrangement joins TRBV7-9 to TRBJ2-5; absent DNA, TCRdb's TRBD1 call cannot be checked. The CDR3 spans 14 residues. Germline V gene sequence: CDR1 SEHNR, CDR2 FQNEAQ (reference sequence).

V usage is TRBV30 and J usage is TRBJ2-2; TCRdb's D gene call, TRBD1, goes unchecked for lack of DNA. CDR1 and CDR2 (germline): GTSNPN, SVGIG (reference sequence). This CDR3 has 15 residues. Here the CDR3 reads CAWKGAAANTGELFF.

V usage is TRBV7-8 and J usage is TRBJ2-1. This CDR3 spans 13 amino acids. Germline V gene data show CDR1 as SGHVS and CDR2 as FQNEAQ. This chain's CDR3 is CASSPRRYNEQFF.

The V call is TRBV5-1, the J call TRBJ2-5. This CDR3 comprises 16 residues. The germline CDR1 and CDR2 sequences are SGHRS and YFSETQ. CDR3: CASSLNARGMGETQYF.

The V gene is TRBV19, the J gene TRBJ2-5; TCRdb reports TRBD1, a call that lacks DNA to check it against. The CDR3 contains 15 residues. From germline, CDR1 is LNHDA and CDR2 SQIVND (reference sequence). The CDR3 is CASSIGTGWQETQYF.

This chain links TRBV9 with TRBJ2-4; the TCRdb call, TRBD1, lacks DNA for checking. CDR3 length equals 12 residues. CDR1 is SGDLS and CDR2 is YYNGEE in the germline V gene. This chain's CDR3 is CASGDGEDIQYF.

The rearrangement uses TRBV24-1 and TRBJ2-7. In germline, CDR1 is KGHDR, CDR2 SFDVKD. The CDR3 covers 13 residues. Here the CDR3 reads CATSDLDSYEQYF.

V gene TRBV12-3 or TRBV12-4 combines with J gene TRBJ2-2; TCRdb names TRBD1, which stays unverified in the absence of DNA. CDR3 length: 15 residues. CDR3: CASTSLGLPTGELFF.

The chain employs TRBV3-1 and TRBJ1-4; TCRdb's D gene call, TRBD1, goes unchecked for lack of DNA. The CDR3 covers 14 residues. Germline CDR1 reads LGHDT; CDR2 reads YNNKEL (reference sequence). CDR3 amino acids: CASSPQQGIGKLFF. Full variable domain (missing parts from reference TRBV3-1 and TRBJ1-4): DTAVSQTPKYLVTQMGNDKSIKCEQNLGHDTMYWYKQDSKKFLKIMFSYNNKELIINETVPNRFSPKSPDKAHLNLHINSLELGDSAVYFCASSPQQGIGKLFFGSGTQLSVL.

The rearrangement links TRBV7-9 to TRBJ2-1; TCRdb's assignment of TRBD1 cannot be checked, as there is no DNA. The V gene's germline CDR1 is SEHNR and CDR2 FQNEAQ (reference sequence). This CDR3 is built from 15 residues. The CDR3 here is CASSERTARADEQFF.

V is TRBV5-6 and J is TRBJ2-7; the D gene TCRdb calls, TRBD2, cannot be checked with no DNA. Germline loops: CDR1 SGHDT, CDR2 YYEEEE. This CDR3 comprises 16 residues. This CDR3 is CASSLPLAGGPGEQYF.

V and J are TRBV6-2 or TRBV6-3 and TRBJ2-3; the TRBD2 assignment by TCRdb is unverifiable without DNA. CDR1 MNHEY and CDR2 SVGEGT come from the germline V gene. The CDR3 covers 15 residues. The CDR3 region is CASSRERDGTDTQYF.

The chain joins TRBV2 to TRBJ2-4; without DNA, the TCRdb call of TRBD1 cannot be checked. CDR3 length: 15 amino acids. The germline CDR1 and CDR2 sequences are SNHLY and FYNNEI. CDR3 residues: CASSEYRSDKNIQYF. Full variable domain (outside the CDR3, taken from reference TRBV2 and TRBJ2-4): EPEVTQTPSHQVTQMGQEVILRCVPISNHLYFYWYRQILGQKVEFLVSFYNNEISEKSEIFDDQFSVERPDGSNFTLKIRSTKLEDSAMYFCASSEYRSDKNIQYFGAGTRLSVL.

The rearrangement uses TRBV6-6 and TRBJ2-3. There are 14 residues in the CDR3. CDR1 MNHNY and CDR2 SVGAGI come from the germline V gene (reference sequence). This CDR3 is CASRDGSKRHTQYF.